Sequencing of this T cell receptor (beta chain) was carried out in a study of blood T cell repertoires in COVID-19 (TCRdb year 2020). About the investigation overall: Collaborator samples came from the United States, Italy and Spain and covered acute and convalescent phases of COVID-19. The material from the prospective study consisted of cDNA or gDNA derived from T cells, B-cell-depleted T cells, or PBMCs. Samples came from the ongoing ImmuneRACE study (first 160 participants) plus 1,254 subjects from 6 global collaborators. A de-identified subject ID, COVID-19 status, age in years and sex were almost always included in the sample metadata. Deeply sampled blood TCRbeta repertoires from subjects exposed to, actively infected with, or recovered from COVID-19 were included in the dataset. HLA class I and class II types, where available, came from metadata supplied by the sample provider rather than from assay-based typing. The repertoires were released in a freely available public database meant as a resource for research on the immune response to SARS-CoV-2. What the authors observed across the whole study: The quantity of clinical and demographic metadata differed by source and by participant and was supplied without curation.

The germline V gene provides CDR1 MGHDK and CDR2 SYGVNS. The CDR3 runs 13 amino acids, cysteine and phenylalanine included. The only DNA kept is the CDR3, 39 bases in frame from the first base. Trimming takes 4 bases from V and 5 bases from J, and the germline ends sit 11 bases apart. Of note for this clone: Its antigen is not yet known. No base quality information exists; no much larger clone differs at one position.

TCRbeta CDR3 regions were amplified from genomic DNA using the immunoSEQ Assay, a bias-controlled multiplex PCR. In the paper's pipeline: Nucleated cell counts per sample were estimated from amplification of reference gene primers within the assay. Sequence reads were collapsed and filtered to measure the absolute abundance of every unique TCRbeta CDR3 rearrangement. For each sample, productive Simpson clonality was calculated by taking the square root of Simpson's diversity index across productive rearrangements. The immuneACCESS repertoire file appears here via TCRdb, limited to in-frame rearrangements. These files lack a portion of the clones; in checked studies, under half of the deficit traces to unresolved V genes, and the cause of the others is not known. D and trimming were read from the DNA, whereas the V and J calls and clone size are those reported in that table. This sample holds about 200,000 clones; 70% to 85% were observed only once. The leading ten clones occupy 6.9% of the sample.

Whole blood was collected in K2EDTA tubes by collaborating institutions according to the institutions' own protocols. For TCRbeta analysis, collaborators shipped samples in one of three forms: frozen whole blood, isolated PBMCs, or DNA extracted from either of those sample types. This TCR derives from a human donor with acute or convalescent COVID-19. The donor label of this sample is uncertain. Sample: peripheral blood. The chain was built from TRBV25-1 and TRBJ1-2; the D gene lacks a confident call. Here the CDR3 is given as CASSGGQYYGYTF. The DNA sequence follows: TGTGCCAGCAGTGGCGGTCAGTATTATGGCTACACCTTC.